This T cell receptor (beta chain) was observed in a study of cytomegalovirus exposure and HLA in healthy donors. Study-wide points: A missense DCLRE1C variant was associated with V- and J-gene trimming of TCR beta chains in a later analysis, and an independent cohort replicated the association.

Turning to this clone: Its antigen is currently unknown.

Vbeta (60) and Jbeta (13) primers were used in the PCR. Clones were read by immunoSEQ multiplex PCR, and TCRdb kept only the in-frame ones, dropping some. The table has approximately 160,000 clones, roughly 80% seen once. Sequencing input: PBMCs. The receptor comes from a woman younger than 35 in good health and CMV-seronegative.

The DNA for the CDR3 is TGTGCCAGCAGCTGGACTAGCGGGAGCACAGATACGCAGTATTTT. The encoded protein is CASSWTSGSTDTQYF. The chain couples TRBV7-2 to TRBJ2-3, with 11 nucleotides matching TRBD2. The CDR3 has 15 amino acids. Germline CDR1 reads SGHTA; CDR2 reads FQGNSA. With 4 bases clipped from V and 0 bases from J, the junction kept 0 bases outside the gene matches.